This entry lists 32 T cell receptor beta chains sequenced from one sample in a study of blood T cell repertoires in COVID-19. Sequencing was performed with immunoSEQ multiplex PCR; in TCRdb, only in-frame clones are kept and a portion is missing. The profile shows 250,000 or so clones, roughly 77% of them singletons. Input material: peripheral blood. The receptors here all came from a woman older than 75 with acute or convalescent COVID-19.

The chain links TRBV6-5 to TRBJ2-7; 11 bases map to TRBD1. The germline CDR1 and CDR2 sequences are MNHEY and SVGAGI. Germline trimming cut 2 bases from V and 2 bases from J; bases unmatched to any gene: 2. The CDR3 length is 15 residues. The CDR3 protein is CASSYKDRGPYEQYF. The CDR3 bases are TGTGCCAGCAGTTACAAGGACAGGGGGCCCTACGAGCAGTACTTC.

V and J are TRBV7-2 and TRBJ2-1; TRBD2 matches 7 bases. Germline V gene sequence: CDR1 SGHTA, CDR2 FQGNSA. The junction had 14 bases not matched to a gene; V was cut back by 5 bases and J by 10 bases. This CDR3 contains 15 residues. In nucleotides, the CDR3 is TGTGCCAGCAGCCCACAAAGGCGGGGGTTAGAGGAGCAGTTCTTC. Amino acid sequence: CASSPQRRGLEEQFF.

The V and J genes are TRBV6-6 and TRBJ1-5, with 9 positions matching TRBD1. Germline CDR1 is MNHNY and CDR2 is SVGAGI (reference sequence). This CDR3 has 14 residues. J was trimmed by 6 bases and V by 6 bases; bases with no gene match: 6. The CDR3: CASSPTGGPQPQHF. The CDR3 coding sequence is TGTGCCAGCAGCCCCACAGGGGGCCCTCAGCCCCAGCATTTT.

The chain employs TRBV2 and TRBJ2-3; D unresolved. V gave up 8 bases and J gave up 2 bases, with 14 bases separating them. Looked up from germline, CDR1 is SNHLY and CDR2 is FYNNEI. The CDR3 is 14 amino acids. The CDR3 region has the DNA TGTGCCAGCCGGTCCCCTAGACCCACAGATACGCAGTATTTT. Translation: CASRSPRPTDTQYF.

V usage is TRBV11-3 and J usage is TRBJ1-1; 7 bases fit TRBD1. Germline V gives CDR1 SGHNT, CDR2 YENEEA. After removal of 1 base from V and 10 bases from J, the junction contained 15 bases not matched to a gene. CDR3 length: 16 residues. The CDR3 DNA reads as TGTGCCAGCAGCTTAGGATTCGCGACAGGGCGCATCGGAGCTTTCTTT. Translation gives CASSLGFATGRIGAFF.

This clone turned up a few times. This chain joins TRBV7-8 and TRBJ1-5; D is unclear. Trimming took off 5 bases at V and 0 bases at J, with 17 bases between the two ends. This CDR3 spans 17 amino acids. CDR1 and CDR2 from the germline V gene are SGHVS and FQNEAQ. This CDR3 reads CASSPPRRFDSNQPQHF. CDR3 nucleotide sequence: TGTGCCAGCAGCCCCCCGCGGAGATTTGATAGCAATCAGCCCCAGCATTTT.

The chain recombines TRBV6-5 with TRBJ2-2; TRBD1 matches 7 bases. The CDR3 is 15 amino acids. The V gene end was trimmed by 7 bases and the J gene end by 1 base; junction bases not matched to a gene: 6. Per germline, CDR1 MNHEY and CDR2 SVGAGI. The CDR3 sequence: CASIADRVNTGELFF. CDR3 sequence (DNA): TGTGCCAGCATCGCAGACAGGGTGAACACCGGGGAGCTGTTTTTT.

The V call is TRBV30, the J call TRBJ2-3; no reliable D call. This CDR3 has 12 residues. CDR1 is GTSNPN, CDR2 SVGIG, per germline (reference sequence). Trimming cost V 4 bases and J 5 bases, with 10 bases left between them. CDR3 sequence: CAWNRVRDTQYF. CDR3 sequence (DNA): TGTGCCTGGAACCGAGTGAGAGATACGCAGTATTTT.

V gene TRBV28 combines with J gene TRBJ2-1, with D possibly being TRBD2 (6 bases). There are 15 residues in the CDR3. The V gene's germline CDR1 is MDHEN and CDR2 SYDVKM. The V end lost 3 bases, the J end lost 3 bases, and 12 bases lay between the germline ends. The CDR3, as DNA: TGTGCCAGCAGTTTCGGGAGTACGGGCTACAATGAGCAGTTCTTC. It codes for CASSFGSTGYNEQFF.

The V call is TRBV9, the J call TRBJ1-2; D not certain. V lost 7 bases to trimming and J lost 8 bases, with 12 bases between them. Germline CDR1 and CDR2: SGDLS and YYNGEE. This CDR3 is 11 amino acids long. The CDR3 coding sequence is TGTGCCAGCTGGCAGGTGGGCGGCTACACCTTC. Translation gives CASWQVGGYTF.

CDR3 in DNA: TGTGCCAGCAGCTTAGATCGGAGGGATTGGGGTGGCTACACCTTC. It codes for CASSLDRRDWGGYTF. V usage is TRBV11-2 and J usage is TRBJ1-2; the D is unclear. Looked up from germline, CDR1 is SGHAT and CDR2 is FQNNGV. V lost 0 bases and J lost 7, with 15 bases in between. CDR3 length equals 15 residues.

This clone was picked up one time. CDR3 loop: CASSKGGGPRQSTDTQYF. The CDR3 coding sequence is TGTGCCAGCAGCAAAGGCGGAGGGCCGAGACAAAGCACAGATACGCAGTATTTT. This chain joins TRBV21-1 and TRBJ2-3; TRBD2, the D gene given by the table, was not confirmed from the DNA. TRBV21-1 is assigned pseudogene status. This CDR3 comprises 18 residues.

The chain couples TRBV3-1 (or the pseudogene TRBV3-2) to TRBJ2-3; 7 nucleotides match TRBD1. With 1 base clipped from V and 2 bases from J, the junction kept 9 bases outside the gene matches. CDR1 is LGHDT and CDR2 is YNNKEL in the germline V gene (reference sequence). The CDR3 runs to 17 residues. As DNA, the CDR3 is TGTGCCAGCAGCCAAGGGCCGGGACAGAGTACCACAGATACGCAGTATTTT. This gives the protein CASSQGPGQSTTDTQYF.

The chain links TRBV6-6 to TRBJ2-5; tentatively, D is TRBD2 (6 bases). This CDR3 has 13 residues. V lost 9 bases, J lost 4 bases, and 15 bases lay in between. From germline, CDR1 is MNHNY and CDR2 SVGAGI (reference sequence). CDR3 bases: TGTGCCAGTGGGGGGAGGCGGGGAGAGACCCAGTACTTC. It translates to CASGGRRGETQYF.

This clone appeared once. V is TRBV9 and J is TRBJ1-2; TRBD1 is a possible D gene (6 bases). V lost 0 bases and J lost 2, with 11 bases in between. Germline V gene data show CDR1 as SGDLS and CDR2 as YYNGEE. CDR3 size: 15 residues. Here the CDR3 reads CASSVVGGVNYGYTF. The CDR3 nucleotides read TGTGCCAGCAGCGTAGTAGGGGGTGTCAACTATGGCTACACCTTC.

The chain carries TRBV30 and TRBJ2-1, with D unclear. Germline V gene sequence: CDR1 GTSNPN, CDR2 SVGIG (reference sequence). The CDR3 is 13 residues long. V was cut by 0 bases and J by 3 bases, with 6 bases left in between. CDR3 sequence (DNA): TGTGCCTGGAGTGTGAGTTACTACAATGAGCAGTTCTTC. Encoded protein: CAWSVSYYNEQFF.

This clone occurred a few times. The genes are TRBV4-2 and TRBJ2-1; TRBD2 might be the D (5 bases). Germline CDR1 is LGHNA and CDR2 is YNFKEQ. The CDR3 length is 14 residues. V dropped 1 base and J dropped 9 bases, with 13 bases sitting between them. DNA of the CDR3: TGTGCCAGCAGCCAAGCCGGGGAGTCCTCTGAGCAGTTCTTC. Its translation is CASSQAGESSEQFF.

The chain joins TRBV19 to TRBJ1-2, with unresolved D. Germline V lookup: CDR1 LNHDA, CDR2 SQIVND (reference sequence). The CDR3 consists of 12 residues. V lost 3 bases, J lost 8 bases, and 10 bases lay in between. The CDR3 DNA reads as TGTGCCAGTAGTATCTCCAGGAGGGGCTACACCTTC. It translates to CASSISRRGYTF.

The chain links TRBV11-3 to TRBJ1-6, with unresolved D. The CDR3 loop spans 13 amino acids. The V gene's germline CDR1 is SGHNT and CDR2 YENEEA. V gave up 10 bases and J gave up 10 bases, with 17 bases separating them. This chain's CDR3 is CATRSDITSPLHF. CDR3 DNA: TGTGCCACTAGGTCGGATATAACCTCACCCCTCCACTTT. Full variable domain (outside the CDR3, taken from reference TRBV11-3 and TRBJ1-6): EAGVVQSPRYKIIEKKQPVAFWCNPISGHNTLYWYLQNLGQGPELLIRYENEEAVDDSQLPKDRFSAERLKGVDSTLKIQPAELGDSAVYLCATRSDITSPLHFGNGTRLTVT.

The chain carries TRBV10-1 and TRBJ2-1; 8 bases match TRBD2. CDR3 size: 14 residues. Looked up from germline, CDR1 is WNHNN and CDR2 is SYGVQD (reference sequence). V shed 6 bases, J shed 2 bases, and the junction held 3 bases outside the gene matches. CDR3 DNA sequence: TGCGCCAGCAGCGTTAGCGGGACCTACAATGAGCAGTTCTTC. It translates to CASSVSGTYNEQFF.

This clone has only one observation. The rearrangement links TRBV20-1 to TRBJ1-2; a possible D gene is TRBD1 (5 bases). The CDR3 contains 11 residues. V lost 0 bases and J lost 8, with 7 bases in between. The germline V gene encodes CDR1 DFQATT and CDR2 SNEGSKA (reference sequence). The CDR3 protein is CSAREGQGYTF. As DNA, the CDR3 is TGCAGTGCTAGAGAGGGGCAAGGCTACACCTTC.

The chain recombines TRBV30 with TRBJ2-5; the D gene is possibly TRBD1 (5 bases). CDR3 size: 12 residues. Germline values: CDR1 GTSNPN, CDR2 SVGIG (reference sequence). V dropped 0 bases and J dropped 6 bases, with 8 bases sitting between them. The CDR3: CAWSVDSQTQYF. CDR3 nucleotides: TGTGCCTGGAGTGTAGACAGCCAGACCCAGTACTTC.

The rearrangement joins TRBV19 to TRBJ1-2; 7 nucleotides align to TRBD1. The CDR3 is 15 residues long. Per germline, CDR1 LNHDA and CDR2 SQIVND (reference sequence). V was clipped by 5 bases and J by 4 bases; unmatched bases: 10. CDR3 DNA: TGTGCCAGTAGTTCGTCGGACAGGCGTGGCTATGGCTACACCTTC. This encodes CASSSSDRRGYGYTF.

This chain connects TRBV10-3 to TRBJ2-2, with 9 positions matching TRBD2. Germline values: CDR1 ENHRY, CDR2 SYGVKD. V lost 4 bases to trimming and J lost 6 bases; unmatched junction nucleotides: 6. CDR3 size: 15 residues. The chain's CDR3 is CAISAVAGEPGELFF. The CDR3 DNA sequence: TGTGCCATCAGTGCGGTAGCGGGGGAACCCGGGGAGCTGTTTTTT.

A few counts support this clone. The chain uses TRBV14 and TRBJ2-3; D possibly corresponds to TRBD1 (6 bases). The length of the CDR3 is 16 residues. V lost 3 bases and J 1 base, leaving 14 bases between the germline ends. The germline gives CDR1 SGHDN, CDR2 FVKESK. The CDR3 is CASSHRTVMGTDTQYF. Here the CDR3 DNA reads TGTGCCAGCAGCCACCGGACAGTGATGGGCACAGATACGCAGTATTTT.

The CDR3 loop reads CASSADRGRVYTF. The CDR3 coding sequence is TGTGCCAGCAGCGCCGACAGGGGGCGCGTCTACACCTTC. The V gene is TRBV6-5, the J gene TRBJ1-2, with 10 positions matching TRBD1. V was clipped by 6 bases and J by 10 bases; unmatched bases: 8. Germline-derived CDR1 and CDR2 are MNHEY and SVGAGI. The CDR3 has 13 amino acids.

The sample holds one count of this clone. In DNA, the CDR3 is TGTGCCAGCAAGAGACAGGGGGATCGGGAGACCCAGTACTTC. Amino acid sequence: CASKRQGDRETQYF. The rearrangement uses TRBV25-1 and TRBJ2-5; 9 bases map to TRBD1. Looked up from germline, CDR1 is MGHDK and CDR2 is SYGVNS. V lost 7 bases to trimming and J lost 5 bases; unmatched junction nucleotides: 8. CDR3 size: 14 residues.

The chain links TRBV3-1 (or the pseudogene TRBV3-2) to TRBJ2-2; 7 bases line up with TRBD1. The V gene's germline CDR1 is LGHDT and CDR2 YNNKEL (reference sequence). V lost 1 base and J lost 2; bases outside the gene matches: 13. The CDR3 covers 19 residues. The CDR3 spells CASSQAKFGAGGNTGELFF. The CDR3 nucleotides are TGTGCCAGCAGCCAAGCTAAGTTCGGGGCAGGGGGAAACACCGGGGAGCTGTTTTTT.

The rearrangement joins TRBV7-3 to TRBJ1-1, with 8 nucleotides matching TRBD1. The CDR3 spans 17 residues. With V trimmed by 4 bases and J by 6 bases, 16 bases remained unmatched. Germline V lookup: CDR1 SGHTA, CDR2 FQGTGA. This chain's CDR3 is CASSSQGVGQGGSEAFF. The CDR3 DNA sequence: TGTGCCAGCAGCTCCCAGGGAGTCGGACAGGGCGGTTCTGAAGCTTTCTTT.

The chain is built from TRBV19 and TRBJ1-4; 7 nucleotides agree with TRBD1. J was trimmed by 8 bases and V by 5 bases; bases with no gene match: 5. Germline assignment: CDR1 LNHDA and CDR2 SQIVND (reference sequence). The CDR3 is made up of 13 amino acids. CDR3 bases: TGTGCCAGTAGTGCCAACAGGGGCGAAAAACTGTTTTTT. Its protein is CASSANRGEKLFF.

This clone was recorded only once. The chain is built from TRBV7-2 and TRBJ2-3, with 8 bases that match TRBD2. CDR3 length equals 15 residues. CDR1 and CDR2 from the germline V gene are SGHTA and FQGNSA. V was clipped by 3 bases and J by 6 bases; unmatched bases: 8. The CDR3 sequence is CASSFYGRAGDTQYF. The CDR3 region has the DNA TGTGCCAGCAGCTTCTACGGGAGGGCCGGGGATACGCAGTATTTT.

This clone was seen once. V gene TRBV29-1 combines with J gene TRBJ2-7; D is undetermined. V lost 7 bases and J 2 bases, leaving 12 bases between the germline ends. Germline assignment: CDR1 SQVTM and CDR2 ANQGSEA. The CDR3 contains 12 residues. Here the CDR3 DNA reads TGCAGCGCTGCGGAACAACCCTACGAGCAGTACTTC. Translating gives CSAAEQPYEQYF.